The subject of this entry is one T cell receptor beta chain. This record belongs to a study of OX40 agonist ivuxolimab in advanced cancers. At the level of the study: Given to patients was ivuxolimab, an agonistic anti-OX40 (CD134) antibody. Ivuxolimab was administered intravenously to patients at 0.01 to 10 mg/kg every 2 weeks. Partial responses occurred in three patients (one hepatocellular carcinoma, two cutaneous melanoma). Aged roughly 23 to 79 with a mean of approximately 60 years, they were around 83% male.

The CDR3 is 16 amino acids. Trimming shortened V by 5 bases and J by 0 bases, and 12 bases separated the two germline ends. Repertoires were generated with immunoSEQ multiplex PCR, while TCRdb's copy carries only in-frame clones and drops some. In the table there are under 80,000 clones, around 93% of which are singletons. The sample here was CD4+ or CD8+ T cells sorted from blood, taken in a trial of the OX40 agonist ivuxolimab. The rearrangement uses TRBV5-3 and TRBJ1-6, with D possibly TRBD1 on 6 matching bases. TRBV5-3 is an ORF for which the function is uncertain. The sequence came from an adult with an advanced solid tumor such as melanoma, head and neck, liver or kidney cancer. CDR3 DNA sequence: TGTGCCAGAAGAGGGGGGCCCCGCTCCTATAATTCACCCCTCCACTTT. This codes for CARRGGPRSYNSPLHF.